The clone carrying this T cell receptor beta chain was observed at least ten times. Its antigen remains unknown. This entry belongs to a study of T-cell reconstitution after alpha-beta-depleted transplantation in children. Unique molecular identifiers were incorporated during preparation of the TCRbeta library. Using its own MiXCR run on the PCR reads, TCRdb lists one record per CDR3 protein. This sample carries 210,000 or so distinct CDR3 sequences, 9.5% to 13% of them seen once, and the ten largest clones take 28%. Study-wide findings and caveats: Surviving recipient T cells and thymic progenitors underlay high day-60 TCRbeta diversity in some patients.

This CDR3 region has 13 residues. Trimming pared 5 bases from V and 7 bases from J, leaving 11 bases between. CDR1 and CDR2 from the germline V gene are SNHLY and FYNNEI. Sequenced here: PBMCs, sampled before TCRalphabeta/CD19-depleted stem cell transplant. The source is a child under three years old with acute myeloid leukemia, due to receive a stem cell transplant. V usage is TRBV2 and J usage is TRBJ1-4; D ambiguous. DNA for the CDR3: TGTGCCAGCAGTTCATCCCGCGGTGAAAAACTGTTTTTT. Protein product: CASSSSRGEKLFF.